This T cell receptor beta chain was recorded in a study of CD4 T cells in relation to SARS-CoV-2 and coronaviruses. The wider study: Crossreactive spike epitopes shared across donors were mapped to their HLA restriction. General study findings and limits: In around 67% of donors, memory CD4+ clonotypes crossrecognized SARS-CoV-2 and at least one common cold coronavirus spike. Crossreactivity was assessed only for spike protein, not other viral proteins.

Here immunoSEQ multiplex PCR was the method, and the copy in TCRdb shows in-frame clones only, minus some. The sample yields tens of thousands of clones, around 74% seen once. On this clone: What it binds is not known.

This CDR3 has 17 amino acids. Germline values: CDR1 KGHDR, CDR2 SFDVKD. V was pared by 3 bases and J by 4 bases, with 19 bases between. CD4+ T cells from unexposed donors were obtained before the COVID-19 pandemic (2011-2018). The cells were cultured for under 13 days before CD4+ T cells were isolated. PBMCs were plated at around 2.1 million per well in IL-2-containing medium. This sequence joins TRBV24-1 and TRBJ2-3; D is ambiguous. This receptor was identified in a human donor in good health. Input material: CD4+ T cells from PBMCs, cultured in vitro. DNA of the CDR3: TGTGCCACCAGTGATCCCACGTCACTAAAGCACTCAGATACGCAGTATTTT. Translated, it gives CATSDPTSLKHSDTQYF.